The rows below give T cell receptor beta chains drawn from one sample of a study of metastatic and nonmetastatic thyroid tumors. With MiXCR, TCRdb called clones anew from the PCR reads. The profile shows tens of thousands of clones, roughly 25% of them singletons. The sequenced material came from blood. These receptors originate from a female donor with papillary thyroid cancer or a benign thyroid nodule (not recorded which). Some clones in this sample may be carry-over from other donors' samples. Both conserved end residues are part of each CDR3. D genes are given only for firm matches. Not every row has a clone size; where given, it reads once, few, many or a size class.

V	J	D	size	DNA	CDR3
TRBV3-1	TRBJ1-1	-	many	TGTGCCAGCAGCCGCACAGGGAAGCGGGTTGAAGCTTTCTTT	CASSRTGKRVEAFF
TRBV2	TRBJ2-7	TRBD1	medium-sized	TGTGCCAGCAGCGAAGGATGGGACAGCTCCTACGAGCAGTACTTC	CASSEGWDSSYEQYF
TRBV6-2/TRBV6-3	TRBJ2-7	TRBD1	few	TGTGCCAGAAGTTCTCGAGAGGCAGGGGGCTACGAGCAGTACTTC	CARSSREAGGYEQYF
TRBV9	TRBJ2-2	-	-	TGTGTCCGCAGCCTAGTGTCTCGCCTATTCCCCGGGGAGCTGTTTTTT	CVRSLVSRLFPGELFF
TRBV9	TRBJ2-3	TRBD2	-	TGTGCCAGCAGCGTAGGTGGAGGACTAGCGGGGGAATATGGTTATACGCAGTATTTT	CASSVGGGLAGEYGYTQYF
TRBV18	TRBJ1-3	-	few	TGTGCCAGCTCACCCTTCAATCGGGGGTCGAGCTCTGGAAACACCATATATTTT	CASSPFNRGSSSGNTIYF
TRBV4-1	TRBJ2-3	-	many	TGCGCCAGCAGCCAAGTTTGGGAGACTAGCACAGATACGCAGTATTTT	CASSQVWETSTDTQYF
TRBV9	TRBJ1-2	-	many	TGTGCCAGCAGCGTAGATATAGCCTATGGCTACACCTTC	CASSVDIAYGYTF
TRBV6-2/TRBV6-3	TRBJ1-6	TRBD1	medium-sized	TGTGCCAGCAGGAGGACAGGGGATAATTCACCCCTCCACTTT	CASRRTGDNSPLHF
TRBV4-2	TRBJ2-6	TRBD2	-	TGTGCCAGCAGCGCATCCGGGACTAGCGACTCTGGGGCCAACGTCCTGACTTTC	CASSASGTSDSGANVLTF
TRBV28	TRBJ2-1	-	many	TGTGCCAGCAGTTCGGCGAGTAAGCGAATCTACAATGAGCAGTTCTTC	CASSSASKRIYNEQFF
TRBV10-3	TRBJ1-1	TRBD1	-	TGTGCCATCAGTAACCCGGGACAGGGGAACACTGAAGCTTTCTTT	CAISNPGQGNTEAFF
TRBV7-3	TRBJ2-3	TRBD2	-	TGTGCCATCAGCTTCCGACTAGCAGTCACAGATACGCAGTATTTT	CAISFRLAVTDTQYF
TRBV5-1	TRBJ2-3	-	many	TGCGCCAGCAGCTTCTTTGGCGGACCGGGAGATACGCAGTATTTT	CASSFFGGPGDTQYF
TRBV30	TRBJ1-1	-	-	TGTGCCTGGAGTGTTTTGGGGAGGGAGACTGAAGCTTTCTTT	CAWSVLGRETEAFF
TRBV11-1	TRBJ2-6	TRBD2	-	TGTGCCAGCAGCCCGGGGGGGGCGCGTGGGGCCAACGTCCTGACTTTC	CASSPGGARGANVLTF
TRBV27	TRBJ1-5	-	many	TGTGCCAGCAGGCGCAGAGAAAATCAGCCCCAGCATTTT	CASRRRENQPQHF
TRBV10-3	TRBJ2-1	-	-	TGTGCCATCAGTGAGTATACGGCTAGTCTCGGCAATGAGCAGCTCTTC	CAISEYTASLGNEQLF
TRBV20-1	TRBJ1-2	-	-	TGCAGTGCTAGCGGGGGAAACGGCTACACCTTC	CSASGGNGYTF
TRBV18	TRBJ2-1	TRBD2	-	TGTGCCAGCTCACCGTTAGCGGGAGGCGGGAATGAGCAGTTCTTC	CASSPLAGGGNEQFF
TRBV6-2/TRBV6-3	TRBJ2-1	-	few	TGTGCCAGCAGTTCGTTATCGGTCGAGCAGTTCTTT	CASSSLSVEQFF
TRBV6-1	TRBJ2-7	TRBD2	-	TGTGCCACCCAAATAACTAGCGGGATAACCTACGAGCAGTACTTC	CATQITSGITYEQYF
TRBV18	TRBJ2-5	TRBD1	many	TGTGCCAGCTCACCGGACAGGGCCGTAGGAGAGACCCAGTACTTC	CASSPDRAVGETQYF
TRBV2	TRBJ1-1	-	many	TGTGCCAGCAAGGGGCAGGGGCCCATTTCCAACACTGAAGCTTTCTTT	CASKGQGPISNTEAFF
TRBV4-1	TRBJ2-1	-	many	TGCGCCAGCAGCCCCTTCCTAGGTGACAATGAGCAGTTCTTC	CASSPFLGDNEQFF
TRBV19	TRBJ1-5	TRBD1	many	TGTGCCAGTCTACGGACAGGGAGCAATCAGCCCCAGCATTTT	CASLRTGSNQPQHF
TRBV3-1	TRBJ2-7	-	-	TGTGCCATCAGCCGGGGGCCCAGGGGCGAGCAGTACTTC	CAISRGPRGEQYF
TRBV20-1	TRBJ2-7	-	-	-	CSAGFWGWGTPPSYERYF
TRBV18	TRBJ1-1	TRBD1	many	TGTGCCAGCTCACCATCCGGACAGGAGGGAACTTTCTTT	CASSPSGQEGTFF
TRBV20-1	TRBJ2-3	-	-	TGCAGTGCTACGGAGCCCTACACAGATACCCAGTATTTT	CSATEPYTDTQYF
TRBV20-1	TRBJ2-1	TRBD2	many	TGCAGTGCCCTCCCCACTAGCGGAAGCTCCTACAATGAGCAGTTCTTC	CSALPTSGSSYNEQFF
TRBV20-1	TRBJ2-2	-	many	TGCAGTGCTTCCCAGTACTTACGGTCGAACACCGGGGAGCTGTTTTTT	CSASQYLRSNTGELFF
TRBV11-3	TRBJ2-7	-	-	TGTGCCAGCTGCCTCCAGTACGAGCAGTACTTC	CASCLQYEQYF
TRBV20-1	TRBJ2-7	TRBD1	medium-sized	TGCAGTGCTAGAATTTCCGGGACAGCCTCGGGAGAGCAGTACTTC	CSARISGTASGEQYF
TRBV15	TRBJ1-2	-	many	TGTGCCACCAGCAGAGCGAAGGGTGGCTACACCTTC	CATSRAKGGYTF
TRBV20-1	TRBJ2-3	-	-	TGCAGTGCTAGACGGATAGGGGGGACCAATCAGCCCCAGTATTTT	CSARRIGGTNQPQYF
TRBV6-1	TRBJ1-2	-	many	TGTGCCACCTCAAATAGAGACAAACAAGGCTACACCTTC	CATSNRDKQGYTF